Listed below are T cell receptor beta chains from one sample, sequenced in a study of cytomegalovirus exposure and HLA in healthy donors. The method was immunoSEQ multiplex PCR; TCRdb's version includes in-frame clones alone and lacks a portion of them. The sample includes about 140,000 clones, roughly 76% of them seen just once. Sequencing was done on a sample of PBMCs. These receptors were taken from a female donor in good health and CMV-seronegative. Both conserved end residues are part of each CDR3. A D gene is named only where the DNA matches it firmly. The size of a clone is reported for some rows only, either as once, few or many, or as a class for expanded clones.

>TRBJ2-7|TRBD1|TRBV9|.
CASSPGTGSTYEQYF
TGTGCCAGCAGCCCCGGGACAGGGAGTACCTACGAGCAGTACTTC
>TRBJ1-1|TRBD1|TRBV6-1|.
CASSEMGTGNTEAFF
TGTGCCAGCAGTGAAATGGGGACAGGGAACACTGAAGCTTTCTTT
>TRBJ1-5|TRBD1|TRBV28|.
CASSLPGTASNQPQHF
TGTGCCAGCAGTTTACCTGGGACAGCGAGCAATCAGCCCCAGCATTTT
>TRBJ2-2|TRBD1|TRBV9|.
CASSGQGAGELFF
TGTGCCAGCAGCGGACAGGGGGCGGGGGAGCTGTTTTTT
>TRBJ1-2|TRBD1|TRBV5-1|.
CASSGRDSSLYGYTF
TGCGCCAGCAGCGGCCGGGACAGCTCTCTCTATGGCTACACCTTC
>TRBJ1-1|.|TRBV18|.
CASSPPLRVEEAFF
TGTGCCAGCTCACCACCTCTCAGGGTTGAGGAAGCTTTCTTT
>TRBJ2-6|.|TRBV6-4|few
CASRAGAGANVLTF
TGTGCCAGCAGAGCAGGCGCTGGGGCCAACGTCCTGACTTTC
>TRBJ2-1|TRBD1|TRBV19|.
CASSIGQGANEQFF
TGTGCCAGTAGTATCGGACAGGGCGCCAATGAGCAGTTCTTC
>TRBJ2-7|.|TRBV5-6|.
CASSGAGTSIYEQYF
TGTGCCAGCAGCGGGGCCGGGACTTCTATCTACGAGCAGTACTTC
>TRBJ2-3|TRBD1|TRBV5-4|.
CASSFTRTGGTDTQYF
TGTGCCAGCAGCTTCACCAGGACAGGGGGCACAGATACGCAGTATTTT
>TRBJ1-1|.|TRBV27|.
CASMTVMNTEAFF
TGTGCCAGCATGACAGTAATGAACACTGAAGCTTTCTTT
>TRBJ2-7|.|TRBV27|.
CASSGHGTYEQYF
TGTGCCAGCAGTGGACACGGAACCTACGAGCAGTACTTC
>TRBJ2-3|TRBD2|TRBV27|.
CASSPRIAGDTDTQYF
TGTGCCAGCAGTCCCCGGATAGCGGGAGACACAGATACGCAGTATTTT
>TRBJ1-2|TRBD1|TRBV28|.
CASSSGQGDLYGYTF
TGTGCCAGCAGTTCGGGACAGGGCGACCTCTATGGCTACACCTTC
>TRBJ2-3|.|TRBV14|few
CASSPFIGDTQYF
TGTGCCAGCAGCCCGTTTATCGGGGATACGCAGTATTTT
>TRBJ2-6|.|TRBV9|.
CASSAGTTSGANVLTF
TGTGCCAGCAGCGCCGGGACAACTTCTGGGGCCAACGTCCTGACTTTC
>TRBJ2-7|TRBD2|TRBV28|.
CASSSPASGHYEQYF
TGTGCCAGCAGCTCTCCGGCTAGCGGCCACTACGAGCAGTACTTC
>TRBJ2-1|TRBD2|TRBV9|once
CASSVEGSGSSWNEQFF
TGTGCCAGCAGCGTAGAGGGTAGCGGGAGTTCGTGGAATGAGCAGTTCTTC
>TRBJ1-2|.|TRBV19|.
CASSSGREANYGYTF
TGTGCCAGTAGTAGCGGACGGGAAGCTAACTATGGCTACACCTTC
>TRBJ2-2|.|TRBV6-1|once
CASKSTSTGELFF
TGTGCCAGCAAATCGACTAGCACCGGGGAGCTGTTTTTT
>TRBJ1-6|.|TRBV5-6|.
CASSRTGRNSPLHF
TGTGCCAGCAGCCGTACAGGGCGGAATTCACCCCTCCACTTT
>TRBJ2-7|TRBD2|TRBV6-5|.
CASSLSGTGHEQYF
TGTGCCAGCAGCCTCAGCGGGACGGGCCACGAGCAGTACTTC